Below, 6 T cell receptor beta chains from the same sample are listed, as sequenced in a study of blood T cell repertoires in COVID-19. The assay was immunoSEQ multiplex PCR, and TCRdb's table has in-frame clones only and misses some. This sample yields almost 300,000 clones, of which around 84% are seen a single time; around 1.4% belongs to the top ten. The sample comprised peripheral blood. Receptors were obtained from a man aged 70 or older with acute or convalescent COVID-19.

The DNA of the CDR3 is TGTGCCAGCAGTGACGATGAGCAGTTCTTC. Its translation: CASSDDEQFF. This sequence joins TRBV2 and TRBJ2-1; the D is unclear. The ends were cut back, 3 bases at V and 8 bases at J, with 2 bases in the middle. Germline lookup yields CDR1 SNHLY and CDR2 FYNNEI. The CDR3 has 10 residues.

V and J are TRBV18 and TRBJ1-1; D not resolved. The V gene's germline CDR1 is KGHSH and CDR2 LQKENI. The V and J ends lost 3 bases and 6 bases respectively, with 17 bases between them. This CDR3 region has 15 residues. CDR3 nucleotide sequence: TGTGCCAGCTCACCCCCTATTAGCAGAGGCGCTGAAGCTTTCTTT. The encoded protein is CASSPPISRGAEAFF.

V and J are TRBV19 and TRBJ2-2; 9 bases fit TRBD2. With 6 bases clipped from V and 1 base from J, the junction kept 0 bases outside the gene matches. CDR1 and CDR2 (germline): LNHDA, SQIVND (reference sequence). CDR3 length: 14 residues. CDR3 region: CASRTSGNTGELFF. DNA for the CDR3: TGTGCCAGTAGGACTAGCGGGAACACCGGGGAGCTGTTTTTT.

This chain links TRBV5-1 with TRBJ1-1; 7 bases match TRBD1. Germline V gives CDR1 SGHRS, CDR2 YFSETQ. Germline trimming cut 4 bases from V and 5 bases from J; bases unmatched to any gene: 11. This CDR3 comprises 15 residues. The CDR3 is CASSEEQGSMTEAFF. The CDR3 DNA reads as TGCGCCAGCAGCGAGGAACAGGGGAGCATGACTGAAGCTTTCTTT. Using reference TRBV5-1 and TRBJ1-1 for the parts outside the CDR3, the full variable domain is KAGVTQTPRYLIKTRGQQVTLSCSPISGHRSVSWYQQTPGQGLQFLFEYFSETQRNKGNFPGRFSGRQFSNSRSEMNVSTLELGDSALYLCASSEEQGSMTEAFFGQGTRLTVV.

The genes are TRBV18 and TRBJ2-1; D might be TRBD2 (5 bases). V was pared by 3 bases and J by 9 bases, with 9 bases between. The CDR3 covers 12 residues. Germline V CDR1 and CDR2: KGHSH, LQKENI. The CDR3 DNA follows: TGTGCCAGCTCACCCGGAGAGGGTGAGCAGTTCTTC. Protein product: CASSPGEGEQFF.

The V gene is TRBV4-2, the J gene TRBJ2-7; possibly TRBD2 for D (7 bases). Deletions cut 4 bases from V and 1 base from J, with 20 bases between. CDR1 is LGHNA, CDR2 YNFKEQ, per germline. The CDR3 totals 17 residues. The CDR3 bases are TGTGCCAGCAGCCGAGGGGGGGATTGGGGATCGTCCTACGAGCAGTACTTC. Protein: CASSRGGDWGSSYEQYF.